This T cell receptor beta chain emerged from a study of Ad26.COV2.S vaccination and SARS-CoV-2 variants (dated by TCRdb to the early 2020s). Describing the broader study: Vaccine-arm donors were drawn from COV1001, a multicentre, randomized, double-blind, placebo-controlled phase I-IIa trial of Ad26.COV2.S in healthy adults. TCRbeta repertoire sequencing served as the tool for gauging how specific and how broad the SARS-CoV-2-reactive T cell receptors were following Ad26.COV2.S vaccination. Investigators did not know the trial group allocation while performing experiments and assessing outcomes. Ad26.COV2.S was administered intramuscularly at a dose of 5x10^10 or 1x10^11 viral particles, either as one shot or as two shots given 56 days apart. The TCR-sequenced set comprised around 32 samples: around 20 Ad26.COV2.S vaccine recipients, 5 placebo recipients and 8 SARS-CoV-2 convalescent individuals. Participants in the trial were split at random into five groups of five each, receiving low-dose or high-dose Ad26.COV2.S once or twice, or else placebo on both occasions. Beyond this particular receptor, the publication reports: Comparable non-spike TCR breadth was observed between vaccine and placebo recipients, consistent with only spike being contained in the vaccine. The study was not powered to compare responses between vaccine doses or regimens. Higher spike-specific TCR breadth was observed in Ad26.COV2.S recipients than in placebo recipients (P = 0.0014). The authors noted that total T cell responses may have been underestimated by the TCR breadth and depth analyses. Substantial breadth of spike-specific CD8+ and CD4+ T cell responses was reported after vaccination.

TCRbeta CDR3 regions were sequenced with the immunoSEQ Assay. After extraction, genomic DNA underwent amplification by bias-controlled multiplex PCR, followed by high-throughput sequencing. Processing in the source paper ran as follows. Collapsing and filtering of sequences were performed to quantify the absolute abundance of each unique TCRbeta CDR3 region. T cell fraction was estimated by normalization of TCRbeta template counts to usable DNA, with usable DNA being measured through amplification of reference genes present in all nucleated cells. Repertoire TCRs were annotated as SARS-CoV-2-specific by exact matching of V gene, CDR3 amino acid sequence and J gene to a known reactive TCR set. The reference SARS-CoV-2 TCR set was obtained from MIRA and was filtered for enrichment in COVID-19-positive ImmuneCODE repertoires, whereby public or cross-reactive TCRs were removed. Using the MIRA antigens, annotated TCRs were further analysed by specific ORF or by position within an ORF. Breadth was defined as annotated unique rearrangements over total unique productive rearrangements; depth was the summed frequency of those rearrangements. TCR breadth was compared between groups using two-sided Wilcoxon rank-sum tests. In its TCRdb copy, this immuneACCESS table keeps in-frame sequences only and misses some clones. Where compared with another copy, unresolved V genes explain less than half of these, and the others have no known cause. The DNA was the basis for D and trimming; V, J and clone size are from that table. This sample gives approximately 400,000 clones in total; about 88% of them show up just once. 3% to 4% of the sample goes to the ten largest clones.

As for this clone: The antigen it binds to is not known. Base qualities are not recorded, but no much larger clone differs from it by a single base.

V trim: 0 bases; J trim: 15 bases; unmatched bases: 6. CDR1 SGHNT and CDR2 YENEEA were looked up in the germline V gene. From cysteine to phenylalanine, the CDR3 is 13 amino acids long. Left in the record is the CDR3 DNA by itself, 39 bases read in frame from the first base. According to the study, the label for this sample's treatment or condition signals: some 20 received Ad26.COV2.S at low or high dose, single or two shots; about five received placebo; per-sample allocation not given. Repertoires of vaccine and placebo recipients were sequenced from samples taken on day 63 after the first injection. Between 29 July and 7 August 2020, Cohort 1b enrolled approximately 26 adults aged 18-55 years at one site in Boston, USA. Ad26.COV2.S consisted of a replication-incompetent adenovirus type 26 vector by which a prefusion-stabilized SARS-CoV-2 spike protein from the original Wuhan strain was expressed.

The chain is encoded by TRBV11-3 joined to TRBJ2-1; a stretch of 9 junction bases matches TRBD2. Sequencing was performed on peripheral blood, taken in a trial of Ad26.COV2.S vaccine versus placebo. The sequence came from a person between 18 and 65 years old who received the Ad26.COV2.S COVID-19 vaccine or a placebo. In nucleotides, the sequence is TGTGCCAGCAGCTTAGAGGCGGGGGGGCAGTTGTTCTTC. Translated, this is CASSLEAGGQLFF.